The clone carrying this T cell receptor (beta chain) was detected ten times or more. Antigen specificity is unknown. This record comes from a study of CD8 T cells in ankylosing spondylitis. Findings of the study overall: Earlier literature documents some of the motif variants in reactive arthritis synovial fluid and blood. Disease-linked clones proved CD8+ and comparatively uncommon in peripheral blood. Enrichment of disease-linked clones was reportedly significant in matched ankylosing spondylitis synovial fluid. Made up of eight highly homologous variants, a TCR beta motif appeared characteristic of ankylosing spondylitis blood.

CDR3 length equals 11 residues. Quantitative 5'-RACE with molecular barcodes generated TCR beta libraries. TCRdb reprocessed the 5' RACE reads with MiXCR, giving one entry per CDR3 protein. The top ten hold approximately 15% of the sample, which has roughly 300,000 distinct CDR3 sequences, around 8% seen once. This chain links TRBV12-3 or TRBV12-4 with TRBJ2-7; D uncertain. This clonotype was sampled from a male donor with ankylosing spondylitis. The sequenced sample consisted of blood, either unsorted or a sorted T cell fraction (not recorded which). The CDR3 sequence is CGRLRGYEQYF. The CDR3 DNA sequence: TGTGGCCGGCTCCGTGGCTACGAGCAGTACTTC.